This entry features one T cell receptor (beta chain) sequence. Trimming left V 0 bases short and J 9 bases short, with 6 bases between. This CDR3 has 13 amino acids. Per the germline V gene, CDR1 is SGHTA and CDR2 is FQGNSA. This specimen belongs to a study of blood T cell repertoires in COVID-19. About the research overall: The study drew acute and convalescent COVID-19 samples from the United States, Italy and Spain.

Authors' data handling: It was from reference gene primer amplification that nucleated cell counts were estimated. Sequencing was performed with immunoSEQ multiplex PCR; in TCRdb, only in-frame clones are kept and a portion is missing. V, J and clone size were drawn from that table, and D and trimming were deduced from the DNA. The sample contains 200,000 to 300,000 clones, approximately 80% of which appear only once. Input material: peripheral blood. The rearrangement uses TRBV7-2 and TRBJ1-6; no definite D call. This receptor was obtained from a man aged 40-49 years who had recovered from COVID-19. Written as DNA, the CDR3 is TGTGCCAGCAGCTTAGCAAGAGTTTCACCCCTCCACTTT. Amino acid sequence: CASSLARVSPLHF.